Reported below is one TCR beta chain. The antigen remains undetermined. Germline CDR1 is KGHSH and CDR2 is LQKENI. The CDR3 totals 14 residues. V dropped 0 bases and J dropped 0 bases, with 3 bases sitting between them. Using immunoSEQ multiplex PCR, the repertoire was profiled, and TCRdb retains in-frame clones only, with some absent. The sample records some 90,000 clones, 70% to 90% being singletons. The data stem from a study of siplizumab effects on memory and regulatory T cells. Broader study findings: Under siplizumab, an average roughly 63% of mappable alloreactive CD4+ clones were Treg-derived, compared with 25% to 30% in controls.

Material: CD4+ T cells sorted from blood. This chain uses TRBV18 with TRBJ1-5; D remains ambiguous. This receptor was taken from a human donor in good health. CDR3 nucleotide sequence: TGTGCCAGCTCACCACCGTATAGCAATCAGCCCCAGCATTTT. Translating it yields CASSPPYSNQPQHF.